This T cell receptor (beta chain) appears in the sequencing data of a study of blood T cells in healthy people across ages. Study-wide points: Getting older went along with TCR beta diversity per million T cells dropping roughly linearly. There were more naive CD4+ cells and higher diversity in long-lived donors than in aged donors.

Donation came from healthy Caucasian individuals in Russia who were aged 6 to 90. About this clonotype: Its antigen is as yet unknown.

A second PCR of 7 to 11 cycles used a sample-barcoded 5' primer and a J-beta primer mix. TCRdb redid the calling of the 5' RACE reads with MiXCR, one entry per CDR3 protein. Among fewer than 750,000 distinct CDR3 sequences listed, under 55% were seen once. This clonotype was sampled from a man older than 75 in good health. The sample taken for sequencing was blood.

CDR3 DNA sequence: TGTGCCAGCAGTTACACTCTAGCGGGCTCCTACGAGCAGTACTTC. Translated, it gives CASSYTLAGSYEQYF. The chain recombines TRBV6-2 or TRBV6-3 with TRBJ2-7, with 8 bases lining up with TRBD2. Trimming removed 2 bases from V and 0 bases from J; junction bases left unmatched: 3. The germline V gene encodes CDR1 MNHEY and CDR2 SVGEGT. The CDR3 loop spans 15 amino acids.